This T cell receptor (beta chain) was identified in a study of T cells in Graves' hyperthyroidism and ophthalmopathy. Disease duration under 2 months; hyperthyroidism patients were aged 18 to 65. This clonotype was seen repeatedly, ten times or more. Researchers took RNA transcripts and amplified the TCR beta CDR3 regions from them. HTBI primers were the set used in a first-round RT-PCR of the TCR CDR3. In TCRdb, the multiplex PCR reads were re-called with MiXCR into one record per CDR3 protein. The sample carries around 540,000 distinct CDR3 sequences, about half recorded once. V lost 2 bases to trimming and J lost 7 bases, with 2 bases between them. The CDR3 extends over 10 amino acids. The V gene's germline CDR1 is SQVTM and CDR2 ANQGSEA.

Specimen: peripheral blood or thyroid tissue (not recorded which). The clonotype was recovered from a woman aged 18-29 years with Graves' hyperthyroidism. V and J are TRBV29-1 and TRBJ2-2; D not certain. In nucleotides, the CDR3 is TGCAGCGTTGAATACGGGGAGCTGTTTTTT. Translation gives CSVEYGELFF.